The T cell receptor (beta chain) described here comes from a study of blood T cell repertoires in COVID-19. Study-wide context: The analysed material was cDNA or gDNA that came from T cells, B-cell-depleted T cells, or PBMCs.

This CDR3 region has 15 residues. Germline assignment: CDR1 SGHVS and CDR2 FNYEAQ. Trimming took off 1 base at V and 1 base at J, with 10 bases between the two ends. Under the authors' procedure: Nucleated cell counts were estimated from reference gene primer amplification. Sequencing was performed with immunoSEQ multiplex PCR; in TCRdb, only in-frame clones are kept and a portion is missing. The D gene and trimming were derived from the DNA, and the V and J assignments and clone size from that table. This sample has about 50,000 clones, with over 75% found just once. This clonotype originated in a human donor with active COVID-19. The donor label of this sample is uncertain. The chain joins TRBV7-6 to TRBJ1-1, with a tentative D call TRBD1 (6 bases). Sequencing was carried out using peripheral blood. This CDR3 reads CASSLEGVGNTEAFF. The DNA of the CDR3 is TGTGCCAGCAGCTTAGAGGGGGTCGGGAACACTGAAGCTTTCTTT.